This TCR beta chain was captured in a study of human T cells and chemical hapten exposure. This sample's time point: patch test 2, 6 weeks after DPC sensitization. Stated treatment: therapeutic diphenylcyclopropenone sensitization with weekly scalp DPC. Extraction yielded total RNA from whole blood (unfractionated). Trimming took off 0 bases at V and 1 base at J, with 12 bases between the two ends. The CDR3 consists of 16 residues. The V gene's germline CDR1 is LGHNA and CDR2 YNFKEQ. The authors' processing: Samples contained a median of about 96,000 TCRs, with a range of about 23,224 to 700,000. TCRdb re-called the RACE reads with MiXCR, one entry per CDR3 protein. TCRdb's processing, not the study's, gives the V and J calls here. The profile shows 35,000 to 50,000 distinct CDR3 sequences, approximately 9.6% of them singletons. At least ten counts were recorded for this clonotype.

The material sequenced was whole blood, taken in connection with sensitization to the hapten diphenylcyclopropenone (DPC). The receptor's source is a woman aged 30 to 39 with alopecia areata. Some clones in this sample may be carry-over from other donors' samples. The chain has TRBV4-2 and TRBJ1-2; D remains ambiguous. CDR3 sequence reads: CASSQDAVSLNYGYTF. The DNA of the CDR3 is TGTGCCAGCAGCCAAGATGCCGTTAGCCTTAACTATGGCTACACCTTC.